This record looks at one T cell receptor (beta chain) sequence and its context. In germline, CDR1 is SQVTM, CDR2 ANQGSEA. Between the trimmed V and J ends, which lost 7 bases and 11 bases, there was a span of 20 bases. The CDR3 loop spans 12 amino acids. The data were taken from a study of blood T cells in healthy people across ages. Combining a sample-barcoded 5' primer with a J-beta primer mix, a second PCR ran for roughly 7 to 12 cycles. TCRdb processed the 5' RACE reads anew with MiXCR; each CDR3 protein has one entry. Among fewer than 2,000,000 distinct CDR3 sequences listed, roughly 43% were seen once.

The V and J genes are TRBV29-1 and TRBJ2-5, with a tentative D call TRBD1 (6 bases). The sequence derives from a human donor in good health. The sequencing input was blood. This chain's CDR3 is CSAGEGDNEQYF. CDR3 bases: TGCAGCGCCGGAGAAGGGGACAATGAGCAGTACTTC.